Each of the 25 T cell receptor beta chains below was sequenced from the same sample in a study of cytomegalovirus exposure and HLA in healthy donors. The PCR had 60 Vbeta and 13 Jbeta primers. Using immunoSEQ multiplex PCR, the repertoire was profiled, and TCRdb retains in-frame clones only, with some absent. Of about 110,000 clones listed, more than 60% are singletons. Material: PBMCs. These receptors originate from a man in his 60s in good health and CMV-seronegative.

This chain uses TRBV7-2 with TRBJ2-3; D remains unclear. V gave up 0 bases and J gave up 0 bases, with 7 bases separating them. This CDR3 has 15 amino acids. Per germline, CDR1 SGHTA and CDR2 FQGNSA. The CDR3 here is CASSLAIPSTDTQYF. CDR3 nucleotides: TGTGCCAGCAGCTTAGCAATCCCGAGCACAGATACGCAGTATTTT.

This clone appeared a single time. The chain uses TRBV6-6 and TRBJ2-2, with TRBD1 matching 7 bases. CDR1 MNHNY and CDR2 SVGAGI come from the germline V gene (reference sequence). With V trimmed by 6 bases and J by 3 bases, 10 bases remained unmatched. This CDR3 has 16 residues. The CDR3 is CASSRRGQGDTGELFF. DNA for the CDR3: TGTGCCAGCAGCCGAAGGGGGCAGGGGGACACCGGGGAGCTGTTTTTT.

The rearrangement uses TRBV5-1 and TRBJ2-2; 7 nucleotides agree with TRBD1. The V gene's germline CDR1 is SGHRS and CDR2 YFSETQ. The V gene end was trimmed by 0 bases and the J gene end by 5 bases; junction bases not matched to a gene: 4. CDR3 length: 15 amino acids. The CDR3 DNA reads TGCGCCAGCAGCTTGGCCGGGACAGAAACCGGGGAGCTGTTTTTT. Amino acid sequence: CASSLAGTETGELFF. The full variable domain, rest sourced from reference TRBV5-1 and TRBJ2-2, is KAGVTQTPRYLIKTRGQQVTLSCSPISGHRSVSWYQQTPGQGLQFLFEYFSETQRNKGNFPGRFSGRQFSNSRSEMNVSTLELGDSALYLCASSLAGTETGELFFGEGSRLTVL.

In the case of this clone: The germline gene is not matched at one end of the junction; a read error may be the cause. This chain joins TRBV6-5 and TRBJ1-1; D gene ambiguous. The CDR3 consists of 14 residues. CDR1 MNHEY and CDR2 SVGAGI come from the germline V gene. CDR3 nucleotides: TGTGTCAGCAGTTACTCGAAGGTCCAGGCTGAAGCTTTCTTT. Protein sequence: CVSSYSKVQAEAFF.

This chain joins TRBV5-1 and TRBJ1-4, with D maybe TRBD1 (6 bases). Germline V gene lookup returns CDR1 SGHRS and CDR2 YFSETQ. The V and J ends lost 4 bases and 7 bases respectively, with 17 bases between them. The CDR3 covers 15 residues. DNA of the CDR3: TGCGCCAGCAGCGCAGAGGGGGGGCGGACTGAAAAACTGTTTTTT. Translation gives CASSAEGGRTEKLFF.

The J gene is TRBJ1-1, the V gene TRBV6-6, with D possibly TRBD1 on 5 matching bases. V was cut by 2 bases and J by 1 base, with 8 bases left in between. Germline V gives CDR1 MNHNY, CDR2 SVGAGI (reference sequence). The CDR3 consists of 14 residues. The DNA of the CDR3 is TGTGCCAGCAGTTACCAAGGGGCGAACACTGAAGCTTTCTTT. As protein: CASSYQGANTEAFF.

This rearrangement joins TRBV11-3 to TRBJ1-3; D is perhaps TRBD1 (5 bases). V lost 5 bases and J lost 1, with 9 bases in between. This CDR3 contains 14 residues. Germline CDR1 reads SGHNT; CDR2 reads YENEEA. The CDR3 sequence: CASSRGGSGNTIYF. DNA for the CDR3: TGTGCCAGCAGCCGCGGGGGGTCTGGAAACACCATATATTTT.

The V call is TRBV19, the J call TRBJ1-2; 9 bases map to TRBD1. The CDR3 contains 15 residues. J was trimmed by 7 bases and V by 5 bases; bases with no gene match: 11. CDR1 is LNHDA and CDR2 is SQIVND in the germline V gene (reference sequence). CDR3 region: CASSLPPGQGFGYTF. CDR3 coding DNA: TGTGCCAGTAGTCTACCGCCGGGACAGGGCTTTGGCTACACCTTC.

The V call is TRBV2, the J call TRBJ2-2, with 11 bases lining up with TRBD1. Germline V gene data show CDR1 as SNHLY and CDR2 as FYNNEI. The CDR3 contains 13 residues. V lost 6 bases and J lost 11; bases outside the gene matches: 5. Here the CDR3 DNA reads TGTGCCAGCAGAGTGGACAGGGGGCTAGAGCTGTTTTTT. It codes for CASRVDRGLELFF.

This chain's CDR3 is CASSYHRGVGEYSNQPQHF. CDR3 DNA sequence: TGTGCCAGCAGTTATCACAGGGGCGTAGGGGAATATAGCAATCAGCCCCAGCATTTT. The V and J genes are TRBV28 and TRBJ1-5; 7 nucleotides agree with TRBD1. The CDR3 consists of 19 residues. V shed 4 bases and J 0 bases; nucleotides not matched to a gene: 15. Germline loops: CDR1 MDHEN, CDR2 SYDVKM.

The chain is built from TRBV12-5 and TRBJ2-2; a weak D match, TRBD1 (6 bases). The V gene's germline CDR1 is LGHNT and CDR2 FRNRAP. V lost 5 bases to trimming and J lost 0 bases, with 16 bases between them. The CDR3 is made up of 17 amino acids. CDR3 DNA: TGTGCTAGTGGTCCGAAGTGGGGGCGGGCGAACACCGGGGAGCTGTTTTTT. Protein sequence: CASGPKWGRANTGELFF.

This clone was found a few times. J is TRBJ2-1 and V is TRBV18; D remains ambiguous. V lost 3 bases to trimming and J lost 8 bases, with 5 bases between them. The CDR3 runs to 11 residues. Germline loops: CDR1 KGHSH, CDR2 LQKENI. CDR3 residues: CASSPSDEQFF. CDR3 nucleotides: TGTGCCAGCTCACCCTCGGATGAGCAGTTCTTC.

The chain joins TRBV7-8 to TRBJ1-5, with 7 bases that match TRBD1. Looked up from germline, CDR1 is SGHVS and CDR2 is FQNEAQ. The CDR3 consists of 14 residues. With 3 bases clipped from V and 2 bases from J, the junction kept 1 base outside the gene matches. In nucleotides, the CDR3 is TGTGCCAGCAGCTTCGGGACAGGCAATCAGCCCCAGCATTTT. This encodes CASSFGTGNQPQHF.

The table lists this clone with a few counts. The chain joins TRBV7-9 to TRBJ2-5; D not resolved. Trimming stripped 8 bases from V and 2 bases from J, with 12 bases between. CDR3 length equals 13 residues. CDR1 is SEHNR, CDR2 FQNEAQ, per germline (reference sequence). The CDR3 nucleotides read TGTGCCAGCCAGATCGCTCTTCAAGAGACCCAGTACTTC. Translating gives CASQIALQETQYF.

V gene TRBV20-1 combines with J gene TRBJ2-3; D unclear. Germline values: CDR1 DFQATT, CDR2 SNEGSKA (reference sequence). V gave up 2 bases and J gave up 5 bases, with 5 bases separating them. The CDR3 runs 11 residues. DNA of the CDR3: TGCAGTGCTAGACTAAAAGATACGCAGTATTTT. It yields the protein CSARLKDTQYF.

The J gene is TRBJ2-3, the V gene TRBV5-1, with 7 positions matching TRBD2. Unmatched junction bases numbered 4, after V lost 4 bases and J lost 5 bases. CDR3 size: 13 residues. Germline V lookup: CDR1 SGHRS, CDR2 YFSETQ. In DNA form, the CDR3 reads TGCGCCAGCAGCCCGGGACTACAAGATACGCAGTATTTT. As protein: CASSPGLQDTQYF. Filled out from reference TRBV5-1 and TRBJ2-3, the complete variable domain reads KAGVTQTPRYLIKTRGQQVTLSCSPISGHRSVSWYQQTPGQGLQFLFEYFSETQRNKGNFPGRFSGRQFSNSRSEMNVSTLELGDSALYLCASSPGLQDTQYFGPGTRLTVL.

This chain uses TRBV25-1 with TRBJ1-2; TRBD1 aligns across 8 bases. The ends lost 5 bases at V and 7 bases at J; junction bases unmatched: 9. Looked up from germline, CDR1 is MGHDK and CDR2 is SYGVNS. The CDR3 consists of 14 residues. The CDR3, as DNA: TGTGCCAGCAGTTCCTCGACAGGGGTGGTTGGCTACACCTTC. This codes for CASSSSTGVVGYTF.

This clone was observed a handful of times. This rearrangement joins TRBV5-1 to TRBJ2-3, with TRBD1 identical over 8 bases. Germline CDR1 reads SGHRS; CDR2 reads YFSETQ. V trimming: 2 bases; J trimming: 1 base; junction bases outside the gene matches: 6. The CDR3 runs to 16 residues. CDR3 nucleotide sequence: TGCGCCAGCAGCTTATGGACAGGGCTCGGCACAGATACGCAGTATTTT. Its protein is CASSLWTGLGTDTQYF.

The sample holds a few counts of this clone. This sequence joins TRBV2 and TRBJ1-3; 7 bases map to TRBD1. Germline V gives CDR1 SNHLY, CDR2 FYNNEI. Trimming at V came to 3 bases and at J to 7 bases, leaving 0 bases not matched to a gene. The CDR3 is made up of 12 amino acids. The CDR3 nucleotides are TGTGCCAGCAGTGACAGGGGGAACACCATATATTTT. It specifies CASSDRGNTIYF.

This clone was seen a handful of times. The genes are TRBV4-3 and TRBJ1-5; TRBD1 matches 8 bases. V gave up 4 bases and J gave up 0 bases; unmatched junction bases: 5. CDR3 size: 16 residues. Germline CDR1 and CDR2: LGHNA and YSLEER. As DNA, the CDR3 is TGCGCCAGCAGCCCAGACAGGGGAAATAGCAATCAGCCCCAGCATTTT. This codes for CASSPDRGNSNQPQHF.

The gene calls are TRBV9 and TRBJ1-6; D unresolved. Trimming stripped 5 bases from V and 8 bases from J, with 17 bases between. Germline V gene sequence: CDR1 SGDLS, CDR2 YYNGEE. This CDR3 has 15 amino acids. The CDR3 here is CASRAGLNTDSPLHF. CDR3 bases: TGTGCCAGCAGGGCGGGCCTCAATACAGATTCACCCCTCCACTTT.

The V and J genes are TRBV7-9 and TRBJ1-6, with 10 bases lining up with TRBD1. Trimming at V came to 4 bases and at J to 7 bases, leaving 4 bases not matched to a gene. CDR1 is SEHNR and CDR2 is FQNEAQ in the germline V gene (reference sequence). The CDR3 runs to 15 residues. The CDR3 nucleotides are TGTGCCAGCAGCTCTCGGGACAGGGGAAATTCACCCCTCCACTTT. Its translation: CASSSRDRGNSPLHF.

The chain's CDR3 is CARSLVFWFSGHSNQPQHF. The CDR3 DNA follows: TGTGCCAGAAGCTTGGTTTTCTGGTTTTCTGGGCATAGCAATCAGCCCCAGCATTTT. The chain couples TRBV5-3 to TRBJ1-5, with D unresolved. TRBV5-3 is labeled an ORF, and its function is uncertain. The CDR3 consists of 19 residues. V was clipped by 0 bases and J by 0 bases, with 19 bases between them.

The V and J genes are TRBV11-2 and TRBJ2-7; 8 bases line up with TRBD2. Germline V CDR1 and CDR2: SGHAT, FQNNGV. Trimming removed 4 bases from V and 3 bases from J; junction bases left unmatched: 17. The CDR3 runs 18 residues. The CDR3 DNA reads TGTGCCAGCAGCTCCCCCGGGGGGGGGCCGAATACGGGCTACGAGCAGTACTTC. This translates into CASSSPGGGPNTGYEQYF.

This clone was observed a few times. The chain carries TRBV10-3 and TRBJ1-6; D gene ambiguous. Germline V lookup: CDR1 ENHRY, CDR2 SYGVKD. The CDR3 is made up of 15 amino acids. V was trimmed by 2 bases and J by 9 bases, leaving 14 bases between them. DNA of the CDR3: TGTGCCATCAGTGAGCGGCAGGAGGGAGGTTCACCCCTCCACTTT. It yields the protein CAISERQEGGSPLHF.